This passage covers 21 T cell receptor beta chains from one sample sequenced in a study of blood T cell repertoires in COVID-19 (dated by TCRdb to 2020 to 2022). The library was generated by the immunoSEQ multiplex PCR assay. In TCRdb, the immuneACCESS table is reduced to in-frame sequences with V and J assigned. These tables do not hold every clone; where another copy was compared, an unresolved V gene accounts for under half, and the others remain unexplained. In all, the sample holds some 110,000 clones, and roughly 74% of those were seen once. The ten largest clones represent 5.5% to 7.5% of the sample. The specimen sequenced was peripheral blood. These receptors were taken from a man aged 80 or over with COVID-19, enrolled during active disease.

The chain has TRBV7-9 and TRBJ2-1; tentatively, D is TRBD2 (5 bases). The germline V gene encodes CDR1 SEHNR and CDR2 FQNEAQ (reference sequence). Deletions cut 11 bases from V and 6 bases from J, with 14 bases between. The CDR3 covers 12 residues. The CDR3 here is CAGGGRTNEQFF. CDR3 bases: TGTGCCGGAGGCGGTCGTACCAATGAGCAGTTCTTC.

This chain joins TRBV29-1 and TRBJ2-1; 7 bases map to TRBD2. V shed 7 bases and J 6 bases; nucleotides not matched to a gene: 6. CDR1 is SQVTM and CDR2 is ANQGSEA in the germline V gene. The CDR3 consists of 12 residues. The CDR3, as DNA: TGCAGCGCTAGGGGACTACCCAATGAGCAGTTCTTC. It encodes CSARGLPNEQFF.

On this clone: This CDR3 is also generated by other DNA sequences in the sample. The V and J genes are TRBV5-1 and TRBJ2-1; weak D call: TRBD1 (5 bases). The CDR3 runs 14 residues. Germline V CDR1 and CDR2: SGHRS, YFSETQ. Trimming took 0 bases from V and 3 from J, leaving 7 bases between them. The CDR3 loop is CASSLGDSYNEQFF. CDR3 nucleotides: TGCGCCAGCAGCTTGGGAGACAGCTACAATGAGCAGTTCTTC. Full variable domain (rest looked up from reference TRBV5-1 and TRBJ2-1): KAGVTQTPRYLIKTRGQQVTLSCSPISGHRSVSWYQQTPGQGLQFLFEYFSETQRNKGNFPGRFSGRQFSNSRSEMNVSTLELGDSALYLCASSLGDSYNEQFFGPGTRLTVL.

Notes on this clone: One end of the junction is discordant with germline, which a read error may explain. This sequence joins TRBV24-1 and TRBJ2-5; possibly TRBD1 for D (7 bases). CDR1 and CDR2 from the germline V gene are KGHDR and SFDVKD. The CDR3 covers 16 residues. CDR3 sequence reads: CATSHFRGRNQETQYF. Here the CDR3 DNA reads TGTGCCACCAGTCATTTCAGGGGGAGGAATCAAGAGACCCAGTACTTC.

The chain carries TRBV30 and TRBJ1-1; a possible D gene is TRBD1 (6 bases). In germline, CDR1 is GTSNPN, CDR2 SVGIG (reference sequence). CDR3 length: 11 residues. Trimming removed 5 bases from V and 6 bases from J, with 10 bases in between. This CDR3 reads CAWAGHSEAFF. CDR3 coding DNA: TGTGCCTGGGCGGGACACTCTGAAGCTTTCTTT.

This rearrangement joins TRBV6-4 to TRBJ2-2; the match to TRBD1 covers 7 bases. The CDR3 runs 15 residues. Losses at the gene ends were 2 bases for V and 1 base for J; bases not matched to a gene: 1. Germline loops: CDR1 MRHNA, CDR2 SNTAGT. The CDR3 DNA reads TGTGCCAGCAGTGACACAGGGGTGAACACCGGGGAGCTGTTTTTT. The encoded protein is CASSDTGVNTGELFF.

This clone turned up a few times. This chain links TRBV25-1 with TRBJ2-2; 9 bases are shared with TRBD1. V lost 8 bases to trimming and J lost 1 base; unmatched junction nucleotides: 2. The germline V gene encodes CDR1 MGHDK and CDR2 SYGVNS. The CDR3 runs 14 residues. The CDR3 protein is CASLGQGNTGELFF. The CDR3 DNA is TGTGCCAGCCTGGGACAGGGGAACACCGGGGAGCTGTTTTTT.

The chain couples TRBV3-1 (or the pseudogene TRBV3-2) to TRBJ1-1; 8 bases agree with TRBD1. The CDR3 runs 14 residues. Germline-derived CDR1 and CDR2 are LGHDT and YNNKEL (reference sequence). The V segment lost 1 base and the J segment 7 bases; nucleotides outside the gene matches: 5. Here the CDR3 reads CASSQVSTGGEAFF. DNA for the CDR3: TGTGCCAGCAGCCAAGTTAGTACAGGGGGTGAAGCTTTCTTT.

This clone was counted only a few times. The J gene is TRBJ1-1, the V gene TRBV28; D may be TRBD1 (5 bases). CDR1 is MDHEN and CDR2 is SYDVKM in the germline V gene. There are 13 residues in the CDR3. V gave up 5 bases and J gave up 2 bases, with 9 bases separating them. DNA of the CDR3: TGTGCCAGCAGTACGGGGGTTAACACTGAAGCTTTCTTT. This encodes CASSTGVNTEAFF.

The rearrangement links TRBV11-3 to TRBJ2-1, with a tentative D call TRBD2 (5 bases). Germline values: CDR1 SGHNT, CDR2 YENEEA. The CDR3 is 13 residues long. V was shortened by 1 base and J by 5 bases, with 6 bases between the two germline ends. CDR3 DNA: TGTGCCAGCAGCTTAGCGAGGGACAATGAGCAGTTCTTC. Translated, it gives CASSLARDNEQFF. The full variable domain, with the rest looked up from reference TRBV11-3 and TRBJ2-1, is EAGVVQSPRYKIIEKKQPVAFWCNPISGHNTLYWYLQNLGQGPELLIRYENEEAVDDSQLPKDRFSAERLKGVDSTLKIQPAELGDSAVYLCASSLARDNEQFFGPGTRLTVL.

The V call is TRBV27, the J call TRBJ1-1; possibly TRBD1 for D (6 bases). This CDR3 spans 15 amino acids. Germline values: CDR1 MNHEY, CDR2 SMNVEV (reference sequence). Trimming removed 5 bases from V and 5 bases from J, with 18 bases in between. The CDR3 spells CASSTRGGIITEAFF. The CDR3 DNA follows: TGTGCCAGCAGTACGCGAGGGGGAATTATTACTGAAGCTTTCTTT.

V gene TRBV29-1 combines with J gene TRBJ1-2, with D unclear. Germline assignment: CDR1 SQVTM and CDR2 ANQGSEA. Trimming removed 6 bases at V and 1 base at J, with 12 bases between. This CDR3 region has 13 residues. In DNA form, the CDR3 reads TGCAGCGTGGGAGGAGGGCTTAACTATGGCTACACCTTC. It translates to CSVGGGLNYGYTF. Looking up the rest from reference TRBV29-1 and TRBJ1-2 gives the full variable domain: SAVISQKPSRDICQRGTSLTIQCQVDSQVTMMFWYRQQPGQSLTLIATANQGSEATYESGFVIDKFPISRPNLTFSTLTVSNMSPEDSSIYLCSVGGGLNYGYTFGSGTRLTVV.

The V call is TRBV20-1, the J call TRBJ1-6; possibly TRBD1 for D (6 bases). V lost 6 bases to trimming and J lost 0 bases, with 21 bases between them. Germline V gene data show CDR1 as DFQATT and CDR2 as SNEGSKA (reference sequence). This CDR3 contains 18 residues. The CDR3 region is CSASLGTSSSSYNSPLHF. The CDR3 DNA reads TGCAGTGCCAGTTTGGGGACATCCTCGAGCTCCTATAATTCACCCCTCCACTTT.

The V gene is TRBV6-2 or TRBV6-3, the J gene TRBJ1-2, with 8 bases fitting TRBD1. Germline CDR1 MNHEY, CDR2 SVGEGT. V dropped 4 bases and J dropped 6; count of bases not matched to a gene: 4. The CDR3 extends over 13 amino acids. CDR3 in DNA: TGTGCCAGCAGTTGGTCAGGGGGCGATGGCTACACCTTC. It yields the protein CASSWSGGDGYTF.

The chain employs TRBV6-5 and TRBJ2-7; possibly TRBD1 for D (6 bases). There are 14 residues in the CDR3. Germline V CDR1 and CDR2: MNHEY, SVGAGI. V lost 6 bases, J lost 3 bases, and 15 bases lay in between. CDR3 loop: CASSLGTHDYEQYF. In DNA, the CDR3 is TGTGCCAGCAGCCTCGGGACACATGACTACGAGCAGTACTTC.

A word on this clone: Compared with germline, one end of the junction differs, possibly owing to a read error. The rearrangement links TRBV7-7 to TRBJ2-6, with D perhaps TRBD2 (5 bases). Germline loops: CDR1 SSHAT, CDR2 FNYEAQ (reference sequence). This CDR3 spans 16 amino acids. CDR3 sequence: CASSSGIGAGANVLTF. Here the CDR3 DNA reads TGTGCTAGCAGCTCGGGGATCGGTGCTGGGGCCAACGTCCTGACTTTC. The entire variable domain, with the rest obtained from reference TRBV7-7 and TRBJ2-6, is as follows: GAGVSQSPRYKVTKRGQDVTLRCDPISSHATLYWYQQALGQGPEFLTYFNYEAQPDKSGLPSDRFSAERPEGSISTLTIQRTEQRDSAMYRCASSSGIGAGANVLTFGAGSRLTVL.

The gene calls are TRBV11-3 and TRBJ2-5, with D unresolved. Trimming pared 6 bases from V and 4 bases from J, leaving 12 bases between. This CDR3 contains 13 residues. CDR1 and CDR2 (germline): SGHNT, YENEEA. The CDR3 DNA reads TGTGCCAGCAGTGCTAGGTTAGGAGAGACCCAGTACTTC. Its translation: CASSARLGETQYF.

The V gene is TRBV29-1, the J gene TRBJ1-2; a possible D gene is TRBD1 (5 bases). V was clipped by 4 bases and J by 8 bases, with 11 bases between them. Germline CDR1 SQVTM, CDR2 ANQGSEA. This CDR3 comprises 11 residues. CDR3: CSVAGGGGYTF. In DNA, the CDR3 is TGCAGCGTTGCGGGGGGAGGAGGCTACACCTTC.

This rearrangement joins TRBV7-2 to TRBJ1-2, with D unclear. The CDR3 has 14 amino acids. Germline V lookup: CDR1 SGHTA, CDR2 FQGNSA. V lost 2 bases and J lost 2, with 9 bases in between. CDR3 region: CASSLSGLNYGYTF. DNA for the CDR3: TGTGCCAGCAGCTTAAGTGGACTCAACTATGGCTACACCTTC.

This clone has only a few counts. The rearrangement joins TRBV6-1 to TRBJ2-5; 8 nucleotides match TRBD2. The trim removed 2 bases at V and 3 bases at J, leaving 11 bases unmatched. This CDR3 comprises 17 residues. Germline V gene sequence: CDR1 MNHNS, CDR2 SASEGT. The CDR3 DNA reads TGTGCCAGCAGTGAAAATGGCGGGAGGCCGGGGAAAGAGACCCAGTACTTC. It translates to CASSENGGRPGKETQYF.

The chain carries TRBV9 and TRBJ1-6; D is perhaps TRBD1 (6 bases). The CDR3 is made up of 14 amino acids. The germline gives CDR1 SGDLS, CDR2 YYNGEE. V lost 4 bases and J 11 bases, leaving 16 bases between the germline ends. In DNA, the CDR3 is TGTGCCAGCAGCACCTCACCAGGGGTTGCACCCCTCCACTTT. Amino acids: CASSTSPGVAPLHF.